This T cell receptor beta chain was retrieved from a study of cytomegalovirus exposure and HLA in healthy donors. Study background: In a previous analysis, more than 90 million unique TCR beta sequences were found from 150 million to 200 million T cells. Early released data comprised 80 million to 100 million unique TCRs from HLA-typed donors.

The study ran its PCR with 60 Vbeta and 13 Jbeta primers. Libraries were prepared by immunoSEQ multiplex PCR; TCRdb keeps only in-frame clonotypes and omits some of them. The data show 200,000 or so clones, with about 80% seen just once and over 2% held by the top ten. Findings of the study overall: A later analysis associated 15,000 to 20,000 TCR beta sequences with HLA alleles at a 0.05 false discovery rate.

A note on this clone: The antigen is not known.

The receptor comes from a woman between 50 and 59 years old in good health and CMV-seropositive. The sequencing sample was made of PBMCs.

The CDR3 DNA reads as TGTGCCAGTAGTTCACCGGGACAGGCCTACGAGCAGTACTTC. This encodes CASSSPGQAYEQYF. The chain couples TRBV19 to TRBJ2-7; TRBD1 matches 8 bases. CDR3 length: 14 residues. The trim removed 5 bases at V and 2 bases at J, leaving 5 bases unmatched. Germline CDR1 is LNHDA and CDR2 is SQIVND (reference sequence).